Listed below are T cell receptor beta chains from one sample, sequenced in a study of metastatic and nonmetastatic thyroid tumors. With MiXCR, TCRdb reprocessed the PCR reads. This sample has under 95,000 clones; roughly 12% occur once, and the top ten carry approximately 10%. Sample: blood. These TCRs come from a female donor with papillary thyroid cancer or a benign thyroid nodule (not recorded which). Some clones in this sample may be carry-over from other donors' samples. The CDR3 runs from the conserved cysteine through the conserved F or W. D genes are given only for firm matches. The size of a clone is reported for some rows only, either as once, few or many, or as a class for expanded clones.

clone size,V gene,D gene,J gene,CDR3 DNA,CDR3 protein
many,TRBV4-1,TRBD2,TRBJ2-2,TGCGCCAGCACCCCGGGACTAGGAGGAACCGGGGAGCTGTTTTTT,CASTPGLGGTGELFF
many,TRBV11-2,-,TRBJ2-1,TGTGCCAGCAGCTTAGCCCACGGAGGTGGTGAGCAGTTCTTC,CASSLAHGGGEQFF
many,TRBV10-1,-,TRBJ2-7,TGCGCCAGCAGTGAGCGGGGCGGGGCCCAGTACTTC,CASSERGGAQYF
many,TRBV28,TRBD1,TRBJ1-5,TGTGCCAGCAGTTTATTGGGACAGGGGGGCCGTCTCCAGCATTTT,CASSLLGQGGRLQHF
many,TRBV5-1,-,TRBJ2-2,TGCGCCAGCAGCCCGGATGTCCGACTCACCGGGGAGCTGTTTTTT,CASSPDVRLTGELFF
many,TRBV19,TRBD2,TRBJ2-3,TGTGCCAGTAGTCCCTCAGCGGGACTCAGCACAGATACGCAGTATTTT,CASSPSAGLSTDTQYF
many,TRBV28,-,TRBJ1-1,TGTGCCAGCAGTTTTAGGGGGATCTCTGAAGCTTTCTTT,CASSFRGISEAFF
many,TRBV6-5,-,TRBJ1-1,TGTGCCAGCAGTTACTCGACCTTACAGAAAGCTTTCTTT,CASSYSTLQKAFF
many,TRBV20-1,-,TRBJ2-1,TGCAGTGCCACCGTATCCCAGGACTTGGGTGAGCAGTTCTTC,CSATVSQDLGEQFF
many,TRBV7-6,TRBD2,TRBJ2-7,TGTGCCAGCAGCTGGGGTCGGGAGGCCACCTACGAGCAGTACTTC,CASSWGREATYEQYF
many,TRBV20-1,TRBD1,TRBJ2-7,TGCAGTGTTAGGGCCCCGACAGGGGACCACGAGCAGTACTTC,CSVRAPTGDHEQYF
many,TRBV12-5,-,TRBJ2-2,TGTGCTAGTGGTTTAGTCTCCGTGGGAGTCGGGGCCGGGGAGCTGTTTTTT,CASGLVSVGVGAGELFF
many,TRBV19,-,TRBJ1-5,TGTGCCAGTAGTTTAGTAAGGGATGCTCAGCCCCAGCATTTT,CASSLVRDAQPQHF
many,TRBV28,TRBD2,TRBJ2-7,TGTGCCAGCAGGTCGGGAGGTTACGAGCAGTACTTC,CASRSGGYEQYF
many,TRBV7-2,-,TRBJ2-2,TGTGCCAGCAGCTTAGAGGTCGGGGAGCTGTTTTTT,CASSLEVGELFF
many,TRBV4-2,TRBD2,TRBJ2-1,TGTGCCAGCAGCCAATTCGGGACTAGCGGTAACAATGAGCAGTTCTTC,CASSQFGTSGNNEQFF
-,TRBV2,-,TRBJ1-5,TGTGCCAGCAGTGCCAGGTGTCGTAATCAGCCCCAGCATTTT,CASSARCRNQPQHF
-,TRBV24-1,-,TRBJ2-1,TGTGCCACCAGTGATTTAGCGGCGGCGACGAATGAGCAGTTCTTC,CATSDLAAATNEQFF
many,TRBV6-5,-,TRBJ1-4,TGTGCCAGCAGTTACTCCTTCGGGGCAACTAATGAAAAACTGTTTTTT,CASSYSFGATNEKLFF
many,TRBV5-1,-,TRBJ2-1,TGCGCCAGCAGCTTGGATGGGGGCTCGCACAATGAGCAGTTCTTC,CASSLDGGSHNEQFF
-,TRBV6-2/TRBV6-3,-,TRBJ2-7,TGTGCCAGCAGTTACGGTACAAGCTCCTACGAGCAGTACTTC,CASSYGTSSYEQYF
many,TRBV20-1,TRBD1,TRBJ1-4,TGCAGTGCAAACAGGGGGCGCGAATATGAAAAACTGTTTTTT,CSANRGREYEKLFF
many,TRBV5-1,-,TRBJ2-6,TGCGCCAGCAGCTTGGGGTCGACTGCTTCTGGGGCCAACGTCCTGACTTTC,CASSLGSTASGANVLTF
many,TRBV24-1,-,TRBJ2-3,TGTGCCACGGGGCATCAGACAGATACGCAGTATTTT,CATGHQTDTQYF
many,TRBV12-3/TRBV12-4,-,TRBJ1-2,TGTGCCAGCAGTTTTGGATTCAACTATGGCTACACCTTC,CASSFGFNYGYTF
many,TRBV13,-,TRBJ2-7,TGTGCCAGCAAGCCCGGTAATTCCTACGAGCAGTACTTC,CASKPGNSYEQYF
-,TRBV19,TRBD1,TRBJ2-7,TGTGCCAGTAGCATTTCCGGTACAGGGGGCTACGAGCAGTACTTC,CASSISGTGGYEQYF
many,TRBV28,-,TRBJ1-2,TGTGCCAGCAGGTCCCAGGACCATACGGGTGGCTACACCTTC,CASRSQDHTGGYTF
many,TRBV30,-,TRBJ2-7,TGTGCCTGGAGTGAGCCCGGGACACGCCGTGCCTACGAGCAGTACTTC,CAWSEPGTRRAYEQYF
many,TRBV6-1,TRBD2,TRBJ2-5,TGTGCCAGCAGTGAAGCGCTCGGGACTAGCGGGAGTTTGGAAGAGACCCAGTACTTC,CASSEALGTSGSLEETQYF
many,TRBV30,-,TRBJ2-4,TGTGCCTGGAGTAGAGGCAGGGGCCTGCCGAATGTACGGTACTTC,CAWSRGRGLPNVRYF
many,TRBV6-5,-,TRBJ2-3,TGTGCCAGCAGTTACTCCTGGGAGGCATGGGGGCTAAGAACAGATACGCAGTATTTT,CASSYSWEAWGLRTDTQYF
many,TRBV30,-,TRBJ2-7,TGTGCCGGTGAGAAGGGACCCTACTCCTACGAGCAGTACTTC,CAGEKGPYSYEQYF
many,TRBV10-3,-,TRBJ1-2,TGTGCCATCAGTGGTTTTACTGGCTACACCTTC,CAISGFTGYTF
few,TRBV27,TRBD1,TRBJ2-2,TGTGCCAGCAGGCGGACAGGGGTTGTCACCGGGGAGCTGTTTTTT,CASRRTGVVTGELFF
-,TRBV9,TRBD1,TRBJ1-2,TGTGCCAGCAGCACCGGGGACAGTGTATACAACTATGGCTACACCTTC,CASSTGDSVYNYGYTF
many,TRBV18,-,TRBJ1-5,TGTGCCAGCTCACCAGCGATGGGGAATCAGCCCCAGCATTTT,CASSPAMGNQPQHF